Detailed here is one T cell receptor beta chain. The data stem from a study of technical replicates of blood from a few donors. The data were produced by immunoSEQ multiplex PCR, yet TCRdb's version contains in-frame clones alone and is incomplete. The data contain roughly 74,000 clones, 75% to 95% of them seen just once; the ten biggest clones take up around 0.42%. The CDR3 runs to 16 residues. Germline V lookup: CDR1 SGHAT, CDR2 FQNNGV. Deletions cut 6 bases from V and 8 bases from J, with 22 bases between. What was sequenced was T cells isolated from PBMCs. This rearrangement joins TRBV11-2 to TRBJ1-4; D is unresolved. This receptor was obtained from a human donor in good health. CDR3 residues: CASRRIRTPNSEKLFF. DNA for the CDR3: TGTGCCAGCAGGAGGATACGGACTCCTAATTCCGAAAAACTGTTTTTT. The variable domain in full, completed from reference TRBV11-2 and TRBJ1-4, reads EAGVAQSPRYKIIEKRQSVAFWCNPISGHATLYWYQQILGQGPKLLIQFQNNGVVDDSQLPKDRFSAERLKGVDSTLKIQPAKLEDSAVYLCASRRIRTPNSEKLFFGSGTQLSVL.